This T cell receptor (beta chain) is drawn from a study of CD8+CD57+ T cells in acquired aplastic anemia. Whole-study context: Average DNA yield from sorted CD4+ and CD8+ cells was roughly 3.1 ug.

Patients chosen for sequencing had shown CD8+CD57+ cell expansion by flow cytometry. Acquired aplastic anemia of severe grade affected all patients. Among the patients, none had received any therapy at the time of blood sampling. There are many counts of this clonotype. The CDR3 is 13 amino acids. Germline V CDR1 and CDR2: LNHDA, SQIVND (reference sequence). V gave up 11 bases and J gave up 6 bases; unmatched junction bases: 10. Template material for TCR beta VDJ and CDR3 profiling consisted of genomic DNA. TCRdb reanalysed the reads using MiXCR and keeps one entry per CDR3 protein. Among more than 150,000 distinct CDR3 sequences, almost 50% were seen once, and the ten largest hold under 15%.

The clonotype was recovered from a human donor with aplastic anemia. The rearrangement uses TRBV19 and TRBJ2-7; 10 nucleotides agree with TRBD2. The specimen was sorted CD4+, CD8+, or CD8+CD57+ T cells (not recorded which) from PBMCs. This CDR3 is CAVGSGGAAEQYF. In DNA form, the CDR3 reads TGTGCCGTTGGGAGCGGGGGGGCCGCCGAGCAGTACTTC.